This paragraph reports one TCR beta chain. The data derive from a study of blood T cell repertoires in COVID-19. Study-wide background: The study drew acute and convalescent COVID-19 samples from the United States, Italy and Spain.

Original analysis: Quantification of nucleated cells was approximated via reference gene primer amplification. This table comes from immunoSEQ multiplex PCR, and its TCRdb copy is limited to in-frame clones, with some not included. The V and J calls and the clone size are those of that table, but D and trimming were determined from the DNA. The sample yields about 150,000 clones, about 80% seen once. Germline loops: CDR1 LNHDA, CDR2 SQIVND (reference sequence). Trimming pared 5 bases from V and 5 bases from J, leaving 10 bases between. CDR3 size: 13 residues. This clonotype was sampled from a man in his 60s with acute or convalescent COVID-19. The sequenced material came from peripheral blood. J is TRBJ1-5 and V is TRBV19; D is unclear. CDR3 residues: CASSSWQDQPQHF. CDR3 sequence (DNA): TGTGCCAGTAGTTCCTGGCAGGATCAGCCCCAGCATTTT.